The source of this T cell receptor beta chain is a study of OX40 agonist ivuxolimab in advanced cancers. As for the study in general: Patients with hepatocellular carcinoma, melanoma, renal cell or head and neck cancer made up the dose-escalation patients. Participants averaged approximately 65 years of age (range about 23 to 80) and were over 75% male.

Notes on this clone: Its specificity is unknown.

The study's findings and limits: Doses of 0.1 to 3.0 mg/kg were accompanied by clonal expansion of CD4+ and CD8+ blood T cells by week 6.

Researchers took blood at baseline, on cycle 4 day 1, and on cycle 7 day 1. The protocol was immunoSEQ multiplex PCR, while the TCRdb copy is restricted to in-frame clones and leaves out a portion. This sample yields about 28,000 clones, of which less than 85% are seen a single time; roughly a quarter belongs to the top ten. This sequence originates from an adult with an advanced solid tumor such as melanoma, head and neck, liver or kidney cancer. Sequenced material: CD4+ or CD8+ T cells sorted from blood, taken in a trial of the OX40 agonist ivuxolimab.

This chain's CDR3 is CASKLTGGVTEAFF. The CDR3 DNA follows: TGTGCCAGCAAACTTACAGGGGGCGTCACTGAAGCTTTCTTT. The chain recombines TRBV6-6 with TRBJ1-1; 9 positions agree with TRBD1. Trimming removed 7 bases from V and 4 bases from J; junction bases left unmatched: 7. Germline V gives CDR1 MNHNY, CDR2 SVGAGI (reference sequence). The CDR3 runs to 14 residues.